Sequencing of this T cell receptor beta chain was carried out in a study of blood T cell repertoires in COVID-19. Repertoires were generated with immunoSEQ multiplex PCR, while TCRdb's copy carries only in-frame clones and drops some. Of about 260,000 clones in the sample, 75% to 90% were seen once. The TCR sequence derives from a woman aged 40 to 50 with acute or convalescent COVID-19. Source material: peripheral blood.

The CDR3, as DNA: TGCGCCAGCAGCTTGGGCAGTCAGGGGCTTCTCCTTATTTATGGCTACACCTTC. This translates into CASSLGSQGLLLIYGYTF. The chain links TRBV5-1 to TRBJ1-2; TRBD1 is a possible D gene (6 bases). Germline CDR1 is SGHRS and CDR2 is YFSETQ. Trimming removed 0 bases at V and 5 bases at J, with 23 bases between. This CDR3 has 18 amino acids.